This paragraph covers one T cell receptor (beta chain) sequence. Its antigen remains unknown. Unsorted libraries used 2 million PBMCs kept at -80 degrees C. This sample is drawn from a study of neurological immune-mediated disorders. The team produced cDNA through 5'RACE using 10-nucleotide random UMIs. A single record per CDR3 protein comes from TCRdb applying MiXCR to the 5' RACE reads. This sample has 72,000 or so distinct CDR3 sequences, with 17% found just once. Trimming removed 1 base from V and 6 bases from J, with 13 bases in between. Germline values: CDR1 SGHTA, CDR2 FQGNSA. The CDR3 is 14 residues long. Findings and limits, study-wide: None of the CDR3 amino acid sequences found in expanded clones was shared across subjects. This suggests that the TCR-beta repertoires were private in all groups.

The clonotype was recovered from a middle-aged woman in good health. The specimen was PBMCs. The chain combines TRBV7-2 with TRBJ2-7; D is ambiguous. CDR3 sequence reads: CASSLVLSESEQYF. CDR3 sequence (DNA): TGTGCCAGCAGCTTAGTGCTCAGCGAATCCGAGCAGTACTTC. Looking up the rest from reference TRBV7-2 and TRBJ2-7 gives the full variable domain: GAGVSQSPSNKVTEKGKDVELRCDPISGHTALYWYRQSLGQGLEFLIYFQGNSAPDKSGLPSDRFSAERTGGSVSTLTIQRTQQEDSAVYLCASSLVLSESEQYFGPGTRLTVT.